Listed here are 26 T cell receptor beta chains from one sample, sequenced in a study of memory CD4+ T cells and cytomegalovirus serostatus. Single viable CD3+CD4+CD8-CD45RO+ cells were sorted as the memory CD4+ T cells. Generated by immunoSEQ multiplex PCR, the TCRdb table keeps only in-frame clones and is missing some. This sample carries 25,000 to 40,000 clones, about 76% of them seen once, and the ten largest clones take less than 0.65%. What was sequenced was memory CD4+ T cells from blood. These receptors all stem from an adult in good health and CMV-seronegative. Some clones in this sample may be carry-over from other donors' samples.

V and J are TRBV19 and TRBJ2-3, with 12 bases aligning to TRBD2. This CDR3 has 18 residues. V shed 4 bases and J 1 base; nucleotides not matched to a gene: 9. Germline V lookup: CDR1 LNHDA, CDR2 SQIVND (reference sequence). CDR3 residues: CASSRSSGGAYGTDTQYF. CDR3 coding DNA: TGTGCCAGTAGTAGATCTAGCGGGGGGGCCTACGGCACAGATACGCAGTATTTT. The full variable domain, completed using reference TRBV19 and TRBJ2-3, is DGGITQSPKYLFRKEGQNVTLSCEQNLNHDAMYWYRQDPGQGLRLIYYSQIVNDFQKGDIAEGYSVSREKKESFPLTVTSAQKNPTAFYLCASSRSSGGAYGTDTQYFGPGTRLTVL.

The chain is built from TRBV6-6 and TRBJ1-3; D may be TRBD1 (5 bases). The V gene lost 7 bases and the J gene lost 8 bases, with 18 bases spanning the gap. The CDR3 contains 14 residues. From germline, CDR1 is MNHNY and CDR2 SVGAGI (reference sequence). CDR3 residues: CASKIEGPGDTIYF. Written as DNA, the CDR3 is TGTGCCAGCAAAATAGAGGGCCCGGGGGACACCATATATTTT.

The DNA of the CDR3 is TGTGCCAGCAGCTTAGGGTCCCCGGGGACAGGGGATTCACCCCTCCACTTT. It specifies CASSLGSPGTGDSPLHF. The rearrangement uses TRBV7-8 and TRBJ1-6, with 10 bases aligning to TRBD1. V trimming: 1 base; J trimming: 8 bases; junction bases outside the gene matches: 8. Germline V gene lookup returns CDR1 SGHVS and CDR2 FQNEAQ. This CDR3 has 17 residues. Supplemented by reference TRBV7-8 and TRBJ1-6, the full variable domain reads GAGVSQSPRYKVAKRGQDVALRCDPISGHVSLFWYQQALGQGPEFLTYFQNEAQLDKSGLPSDRFFAERPEGSVSTLKIQRTQQEDSAVYLCASSLGSPGTGDSPLHFGNGTRLTVT.

This chain joins TRBV19 and TRBJ1-6, with D unresolved. Trimming took 3 bases from V and 7 from J, leaving 13 bases between them. CDR1 is LNHDA, CDR2 SQIVND, per germline (reference sequence). The length of the CDR3 is 15 residues. The CDR3 bases are TGTGCCAGTAGTATTTGGCAGGATGGGAATTCACCCCTCCACTTT. This sequence encodes CASSIWQDGNSPLHF.

The chain joins TRBV4-3 to TRBJ1-3, with a weak D call TRBD1 (6 bases). V lost 1 base, J lost 3 bases, and 10 bases lay in between. The CDR3 consists of 15 residues. Looked up from germline, CDR1 is LGHNA and CDR2 is YSLEER. CDR3 residues: CASSQVGGLGNTIYF. In DNA form, the CDR3 reads TGCGCCAGCAGCCAAGTGGGGGGGCTTGGAAACACCATATATTTT.

In its sample, this clone was seen once. This rearrangement joins TRBV7-2 to TRBJ1-4, with 7 bases fitting TRBD1. The CDR3 totals 14 residues. V trimming: 5 bases; J trimming: 8 bases; junction bases outside the gene matches: 8. CDR1 is SGHTA, CDR2 FQGNSA, per germline. In nucleotides, the CDR3 is TGTGCCAGCAGCCGAGGGGGCGAAGGAGAAAAACTGTTTTTT. Residues: CASSRGGEGEKLFF.

About this clone: Other DNA sequences within the sample encode an identical CDR3. V and J are TRBV4-2 and TRBJ2-6; D is unresolved. The CDR3 loop spans 16 amino acids. Germline V gives CDR1 LGHNA, CDR2 YNFKEQ. Trimming took off 0 bases at V and 0 bases at J, with 6 bases between the two ends. In DNA form, the CDR3 reads TGTGCCAGCAGCCAAGAACGGAGCTCTGGGGCCAACGTCCTGACTTTC. The encoded protein is CASSQERSSGANVLTF.

V is TRBV12-5 and J is TRBJ1-2, with D unresolved. Between the trimmed V and J ends, which lost 6 bases and 9 bases, there was a span of 17 bases. Looked up from germline, CDR1 is LGHNT and CDR2 is FRNRAP. The CDR3 has 13 residues. CDR3 coding DNA: TGTGCTAGTGGCGCCGACACCCTTGGGAGCTACACCTTC. Protein: CASGADTLGSYTF.

This chain connects TRBV6-1 to TRBJ1-1; 9 bases map to TRBD1. With 6 bases clipped from V and 6 bases from J, the junction kept 5 bases outside the gene matches. CDR1 MNHNS and CDR2 SASEGT come from the germline V gene. There are 13 residues in the CDR3. CDR3 sequence reads: CASRGTGLAEAFF. For the CDR3, the DNA is TGTGCCAGCAGGGGGACAGGGTTGGCTGAAGCTTTCTTT.

The sample holds a few counts of this clone. The V call is TRBV6-5, the J call TRBJ1-2; D remains unclear. The V and J ends lost 5 bases and 7 bases respectively, with 11 bases between them. Germline CDR1 MNHEY, CDR2 SVGAGI. The CDR3 covers 12 residues. The CDR3 DNA sequence: TGTGCCAGCAGTCCTGTCCTGGGTGGCTACACCTTC. Residues: CASSPVLGGYTF.

The V call is TRBV7-3, the J call TRBJ2-5, with D possibly TRBD2 on 5 matching bases. Trimming took off 4 bases at V and 5 bases at J, with 17 bases between the two ends. The length of the CDR3 is 15 residues. Germline V gene data show CDR1 as SGHTA and CDR2 as FQGTGA. The CDR3 DNA reads TGTGCCAGCAGCTGGGGAGTGGGTAGTTTGGAGACCCAGTACTTC. It is translated as CASSWGVGSLETQYF.

V gene TRBV7-2 combines with J gene TRBJ2-7, with D possibly matching TRBD2 (6 bases). Looked up from germline, CDR1 is SGHTA and CDR2 is FQGNSA. The CDR3 has 13 residues. V lost 5 bases, J lost 2 bases, and 10 bases lay in between. The CDR3 region has the DNA TGTGCCAGCAGCAGGCGGGGAACCTACGAGCAGTACTTC. Its translation: CASSRRGTYEQYF.

This clone was seen just once. V gene TRBV7-2 combines with J gene TRBJ2-1, with no clear D. Trimming took off 5 bases at V and 5 bases at J, with 10 bases between the two ends. Germline CDR1 reads SGHTA; CDR2 reads FQGNSA. The CDR3 is 13 amino acids. This CDR3 reads CASSRGPDNEQFF. The CDR3 DNA reads as TGTGCCAGCAGCAGAGGACCAGACAATGAGCAGTTCTTC.

This chain joins TRBV30 and TRBJ2-7; 8 positions match TRBD1. CDR3 length: 12 residues. Germline-derived CDR1 and CDR2 are GTSNPN and SVGIG (reference sequence). Trimming at V came to 5 bases and at J to 2 bases, leaving 2 bases not matched to a gene. For the CDR3, the DNA is TGTGCCTGGGACAGGGGACCCTACGAGCAGTACTTC. As protein: CAWDRGPYEQYF.

This clone was recorded a few times. The chain recombines TRBV4-3 with TRBJ2-1, with 11 nucleotides matching TRBD2. V shed 3 bases, J shed 7 bases, and the junction held 5 bases outside the gene matches. Germline V gives CDR1 LGHNA, CDR2 YSLEER. The CDR3 consists of 15 residues. DNA of the CDR3: TGCGCCAGCAGCCAGATTAGCGGGGGGGCGAATGAGCAGTTCTTC. Translation gives CASSQISGGANEQFF.

On this clone itself: This same CDR3 is encoded by further DNA sequences in the sample. V is TRBV5-1 and J is TRBJ1-5; 8 positions agree with TRBD1. With V trimmed by 4 bases and J by 4 bases, 4 bases remained unmatched. This CDR3 is 14 amino acids long. Germline CDR1 reads SGHRS; CDR2 reads YFSETQ. CDR3 sequence: CASSDTGGNQPQHF. The CDR3 coding sequence is TGCGCCAGCAGCGACACAGGGGGGAATCAGCCCCAGCATTTT.

The V and J genes are TRBV28 and TRBJ1-1; D possibly corresponds to TRBD1 (6 bases). V lost 1 base and J 5 bases, leaving 11 bases between the germline ends. The length of the CDR3 is 14 residues. Germline loops: CDR1 MDHEN, CDR2 SYDVKM. The CDR3 nucleotides are TGTGCCAGCAGTTTATTGCCGGGGGCTACTGAAGCTTTCTTT. As protein: CASSLLPGATEAFF.

CDR3 in amino acids: CASSLDGSGANVLTF. The CDR3 DNA reads TGTGCCAGCAGCTTGGACGGGTCAGGGGCCAACGTCCTGACTTTC. The chain combines TRBV5-8 with TRBJ2-6; D not resolved. The CDR3 has 15 residues. The V end was cut by 0 bases, the J end by 4 bases, with 8 bases between. From germline, CDR1 is SGHTS and CDR2 YDEGEE.

This chain connects TRBV5-8 to TRBJ2-6; 8 bases are shared with TRBD1. The CDR3 is made up of 16 amino acids. J gave up 9 bases and V 0 bases, and 8 bases lay outside the gene matches. Germline CDR1 reads SGHTS; CDR2 reads YDEGEE. This CDR3 is CASSLETGTGSNVLTF. The DNA of the CDR3 is TGTGCCAGCAGCTTGGAGACCGGGACAGGCAGCAACGTCCTGACTTTC.

The V call is TRBV5-1, the J call TRBJ2-6; the match to TRBD2 covers 12 bases. J gave up 0 bases and V 4 bases, and 2 bases lay outside the gene matches. CDR1 is SGHRS and CDR2 is YFSETQ in the germline V gene. The CDR3 has 17 amino acids. The CDR3: CASSPTSGGSGANVLTF. The DNA of the CDR3 is TGCGCCAGCAGCCCGACTAGCGGGGGCTCTGGGGCCAACGTCCTGACTTTC.

This sequence joins TRBV6-1 and TRBJ1-1; D not resolved. This CDR3 spans 12 amino acids. Germline V CDR1 and CDR2: MNHNS, SASEGT. Trimming pared 6 bases from V and 0 bases from J, leaving 5 bases between. The CDR3 nucleotides read TGTGCCAGCAGGGTAATGAACACTGAAGCTTTCTTT. Its protein is CASRVMNTEAFF.

This chain uses TRBV10-3 with TRBJ1-2; TRBD1 agrees at 7 bases. J gave up 8 bases and V 3 bases, and 15 bases lay outside the gene matches. The CDR3 totals 16 residues. The V gene's germline CDR1 is ENHRY and CDR2 SYGVKD. This CDR3 reads CAISERQGMLEGGYTF. CDR3 coding DNA: TGTGCCATCAGTGAACGACAGGGAATGTTAGAGGGCGGCTACACCTTC.

The V call is TRBV18, the J call TRBJ2-5, with D hard to call. The CDR3 is made up of 13 amino acids. The germline gives CDR1 KGHSH, CDR2 LQKENI. V was shortened by 3 bases and J by 5 bases, with 10 bases between the two germline ends. The CDR3 loop reads CASSPARQETQYF. Written as DNA, the CDR3 is TGTGCCAGCTCACCGGCGCGTCAGGAGACCCAGTACTTC. Drawing the rest from reference TRBV18 and TRBJ2-5, the complete variable domain is NAGVMQNPRHLVRRRGQEARLRCSPMKGHSHVYWYRQLPEEGLKFMVYLQKENIIDESGMPKERFSAEFPKEGPSILRIQQVVRGDSAAYFCASSPARQETQYFGPGTRLLVL.

V is TRBV5-6 and J is TRBJ2-7; 9 nucleotides agree with TRBD1. The CDR3 contains 15 residues. Losses at the gene ends were 4 bases for V and 8 bases for J; bases not matched to a gene: 13. Germline CDR1 SGHDT, CDR2 YYEEEE. The CDR3 loop is CASSLGDRASSKQYF. CDR3 coding DNA: TGTGCCAGCAGCCTGGGGGACAGGGCCTCCTCAAAGCAGTACTTC.

The rearrangement joins TRBV29-1 to TRBJ1-1; D remains unclear. Trimming pared 4 bases from V and 8 bases from J, leaving 8 bases between. Germline V gene sequence: CDR1 SQVTM, CDR2 ANQGSEA. The CDR3 has 10 residues. CDR3 loop: CSVGVLEAFF. In nucleotides, the CDR3 is TGCAGCGTTGGGGTGCTCGAAGCTTTCTTT.

This clone turned up a few times. V gene TRBV14 combines with J gene TRBJ1-1, with D unclear. V was clipped by 4 bases and J by 4 bases, with 10 bases between them. The germline CDR1 and CDR2 sequences are SGHDN and FVKESK. This CDR3 contains 13 residues. The CDR3 nucleotides read TGTGCCAGCAGCCTGGGGAGGCGCACTGAAGCTTTCTTT. This codes for CASSLGRRTEAFF.